This TCR beta chain appears in the sequencing data of a study of blood T cell repertoires in COVID-19. The overall study: Specimens from acute and convalescent COVID-19 originated in the United States, Italy and Spain. The analysed material was cDNA or gDNA that came from T cells, B-cell-depleted T cells, or PBMCs.

Original processing methods: Reference gene primer amplification gave nucleated cell count estimates. Here immunoSEQ multiplex PCR was the method, and the copy in TCRdb shows in-frame clones only, minus some. The DNA was the basis for D and trimming; V, J and clone size are from that table. The table has some 93,000 clones, roughly 77% seen once. This receptor was identified in a human donor in a cohort sampled during active COVID-19. The sample was peripheral blood.

The CDR3 loop is CASSSSVPGQGNTGELFF. CDR3 sequence (DNA): TGTGCCAGCAGTTCATCGGTGCCGGGACAGGGGAACACCGGGGAGCTGTTTTTT. This chain joins TRBV2 and TRBJ2-2, with TRBD1 identical over 9 bases. Trimming at V came to 5 bases and at J to 1 base, leaving 11 bases not matched to a gene. Looked up from germline, CDR1 is SNHLY and CDR2 is FYNNEI. There are 18 residues in the CDR3.